A single count supports the clone carrying this TCR beta chain. The antigen is not known. The table came from immunoSEQ multiplex PCR; TCRdb's copy has only in-frame clones and leaves some out. The data show 45,000 to 65,000 clones, around 86% seen once. The CDR3 loop spans 14 amino acids. The V end was cut by 4 bases, the J end by 0 bases, with 9 bases between. The germline CDR1 and CDR2 sequences are MNHEY and SVGAGI. This sample is drawn from a study of vaccination effects on CD4 cells after COVID-19. Broader study findings: Both infection-induced and vaccine-induced clones contracted markedly at late post-vaccination timepoints.

With the ViraFEST assay, the study expanded antigen-specific CD4+ T cells using viral peptide pools, then sequenced them. The authors isolated CD4+ T cells after around nine days of culture. Sequencing used CD4+ T cells from PBMCs cultured with HCoV-229E spike peptides, obtained before COVID-19 vaccination. This TCR came from a human donor who received a COVID-19 vaccine. The chain has TRBV6-5 and TRBJ1-2; TRBD1 is a possible D gene (5 bases). CDR3 nucleotide sequence: TGTGCCAGCAGTTCCGGGGCATCTAACTATGGCTACACCTTC. Amino acids: CASSSGASNYGYTF.